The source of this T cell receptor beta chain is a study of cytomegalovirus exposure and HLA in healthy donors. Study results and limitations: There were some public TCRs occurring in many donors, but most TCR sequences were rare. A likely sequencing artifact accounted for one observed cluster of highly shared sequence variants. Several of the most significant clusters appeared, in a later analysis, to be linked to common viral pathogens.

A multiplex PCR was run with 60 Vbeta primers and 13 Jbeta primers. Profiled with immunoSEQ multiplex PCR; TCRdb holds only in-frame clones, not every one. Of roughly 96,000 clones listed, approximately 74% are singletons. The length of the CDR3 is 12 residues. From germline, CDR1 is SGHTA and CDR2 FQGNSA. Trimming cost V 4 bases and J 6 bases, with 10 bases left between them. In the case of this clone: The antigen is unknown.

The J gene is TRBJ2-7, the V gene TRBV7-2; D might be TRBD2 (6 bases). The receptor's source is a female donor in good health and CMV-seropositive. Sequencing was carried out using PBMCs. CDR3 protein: CASSSWGGEQYF. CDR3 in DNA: TGTGCCAGCAGCTCCTGGGGAGGCGAGCAGTACTTC. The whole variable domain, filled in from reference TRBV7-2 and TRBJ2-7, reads GAGVSQSPSNKVTEKGKDVELRCDPISGHTALYWYRQSLGQGLEFLIYFQGNSAPDKSGLPSDRFSAERTGGSVSTLTIQRTQQEDSAVYLCASSSWGGEQYFGPGTRLTVT.